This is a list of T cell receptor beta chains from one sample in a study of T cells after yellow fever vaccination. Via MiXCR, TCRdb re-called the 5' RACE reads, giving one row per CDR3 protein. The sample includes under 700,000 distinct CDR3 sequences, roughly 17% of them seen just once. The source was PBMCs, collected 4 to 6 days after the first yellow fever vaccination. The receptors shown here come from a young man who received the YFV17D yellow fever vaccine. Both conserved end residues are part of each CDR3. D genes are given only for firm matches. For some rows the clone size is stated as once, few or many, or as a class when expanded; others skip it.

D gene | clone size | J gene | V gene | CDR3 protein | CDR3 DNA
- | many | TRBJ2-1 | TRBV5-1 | CASSTPQGNEQFF | TGCGCCAGCAGCACCCCTCAGGGGAATGAGCAGTTCTTC
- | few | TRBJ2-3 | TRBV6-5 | CASRTEQDTQYF | TGTGCCAGCAGGACAGAGCAAGATACGCAGTATTTT
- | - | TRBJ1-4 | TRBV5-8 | CASSLPGKGEKLFF | TGTGCCAGCAGCTTGCCAGGGAAAGGTGAAAAACTGTTTTTT
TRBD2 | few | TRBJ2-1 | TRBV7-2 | CATNGGVSVSSYNEQFF | TGTGCCACCAACGGGGGGGTATCCGTAAGCTCCTACAATGAGCAGTTCTTC
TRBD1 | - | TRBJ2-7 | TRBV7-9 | CASSWQGVTYEQYF | TGTGCCAGCAGCTGGCAGGGGGTAACCTACGAGCAGTACTTC
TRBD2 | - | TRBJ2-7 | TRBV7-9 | CASSRLLAGSSYEQYF | TGTGCCAGCAGTCGATTACTAGCGGGGAGCTCCTACGAGCAGTACTTC
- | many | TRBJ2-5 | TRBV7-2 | CASSWTIQETQYF | TGTGCCAGCAGCTGGACCATCCAAGAGACCCAGTACTTC
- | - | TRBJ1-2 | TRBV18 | CASSSSQGLYGYTF | TGTGCCAGCTCATCATCGCAGGGCCTCTATGGCTACACCTTC
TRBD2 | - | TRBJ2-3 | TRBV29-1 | CSVVLAGESTDTQYF | TGCAGCGTTGTCCTAGCGGGGGAGAGCACAGATACGCAGTATTTT
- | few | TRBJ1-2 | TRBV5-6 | CASSLAGTLYGYTF | TGTGCCAGCAGCTTGGCCGGGACACTCTATGGCTACACCTTC
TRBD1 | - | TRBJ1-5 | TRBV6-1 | CASRTRQGGNQPQHF | TGTGCCAGCAGAACCAGACAGGGAGGCAATCAGCCCCAGCATTTT
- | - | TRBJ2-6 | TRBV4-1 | CASSQVVFSGANVLTF | TGCGCCAGCAGCCAAGTAGTCTTCTCTGGGGCCAACGTCCTGACTTTC
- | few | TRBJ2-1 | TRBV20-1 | CSARISEQGDYNEQFF | TGCAGTGCTAGGATTTCGGAGCAGGGCGACTACAATGAGCAGTTCTTC
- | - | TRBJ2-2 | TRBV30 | CAWLRRTGELFF | TGTGCCTGGCTTAGGCGGACCGGGGAGCTGTTTTTT
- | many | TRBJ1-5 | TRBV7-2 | CASSSNSNQPQHF | TGTGCCAGCAGCTCAAACAGTAATCAGCCCCAGCATTTT
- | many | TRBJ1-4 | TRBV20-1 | CSASRQVVEKLFF | TGCAGTGCTAGCCGACAGGTTGTAGAAAAACTGTTTTTT
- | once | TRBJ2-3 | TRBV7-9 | CASSLPLLGGLETQYF | TGTGCCAGCAGCTTACCCCTACTCGGAGGGCTGGAGACGCAGTATTTT
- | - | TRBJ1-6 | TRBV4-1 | CASSPGPRNPLHF | TGCGCCAGCAGCCCGGGACCCCGAAATCCCCTCCACTTT